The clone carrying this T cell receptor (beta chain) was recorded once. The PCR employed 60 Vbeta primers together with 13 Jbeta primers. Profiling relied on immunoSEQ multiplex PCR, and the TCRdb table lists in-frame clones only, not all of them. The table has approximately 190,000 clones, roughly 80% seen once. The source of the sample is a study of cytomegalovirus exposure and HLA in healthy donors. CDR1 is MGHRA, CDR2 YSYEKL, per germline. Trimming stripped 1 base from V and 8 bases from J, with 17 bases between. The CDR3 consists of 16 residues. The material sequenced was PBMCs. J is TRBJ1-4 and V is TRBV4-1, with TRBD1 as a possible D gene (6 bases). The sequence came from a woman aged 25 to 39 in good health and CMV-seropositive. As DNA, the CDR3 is TGCGCCAGCAGCCAAGTGGGAGGGGGTCTCGGGGAAAAACTGTTTTTT. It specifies CASSQVGGGLGEKLFF.